These 15 T cell receptor beta chains were all obtained from the same sample, sequenced in a study of blood T cells in healthy people across ages. PCR was performed a second time for roughly 7 to 11 cycles using a sample-barcoded 5' primer and a J-beta primer mix. TCRdb redid the calling of the 5' RACE reads with MiXCR, one entry per CDR3 protein. The sample has around 1,800,000 distinct CDR3 sequences, roughly two fifths seen once. The sequenced sample was blood. These receptors originate from a human donor in good health.

The chain is built from TRBV7-2 and TRBJ2-1; 7 nucleotides match TRBD1. Trimming at V came to 7 bases and at J to 1 base, leaving 4 bases not matched to a gene. Germline lookup yields CDR1 SGHTA and CDR2 FQGNSA. This CDR3 is built from 14 residues. The chain's CDR3 is CASIWGQSYNEQFF. The CDR3 DNA reads as TGTGCCAGCATCTGGGGACAGTCCTACAATGAGCAGTTCTTC.

The chain couples TRBV7-2 to TRBJ1-1, with unresolved D. Germline lookup yields CDR1 SGHTA and CDR2 FQGNSA. The ends were cut back, 1 base at V and 11 bases at J, with 11 bases in the middle. This CDR3 has 12 residues. CDR3 protein: CASSLDFFRAFF. The CDR3 DNA follows: TGTGCCAGCAGCTTAGACTTTTTTCGCGCTTTCTTT.

This clonotype was observed a few times. The chain carries TRBV5-1 and TRBJ2-1, with D possibly being TRBD1 (6 bases). The CDR3 length is 15 residues. V gave up 4 bases and J gave up 9 bases, with 20 bases separating them. CDR1 is SGHRS and CDR2 is YFSETQ in the germline V gene. The CDR3, as DNA: TGCGCCAGCAGCATAATACCACAGGGTTTCAGTGAGCAGTTCTTC. This gives the protein CASSIIPQGFSEQFF.

This clonotype turned up a few times. The rearrangement uses TRBV9 and TRBJ2-1, with D unclear. This CDR3 region has 14 residues. Germline V gene sequence: CDR1 SGDLS, CDR2 YYNGEE. V gave up 0 bases and J gave up 2 bases, with 6 bases separating them. The CDR3: CASSVDRTYNEQFF. In DNA form, the CDR3 reads TGTGCCAGCAGCGTAGATAGAACCTACAATGAGCAGTTCTTC. The full variable domain, with the rest looked up from reference TRBV9 and TRBJ2-1, is DSGVTQTPKHLITATGQRVTLRCSPRSGDLSVYWYQQSLDQGLQFLIQYYNGEERAKGNILERFSAQQFPDLHSELNLSSLELGDSALYFCASSVDRTYNEQFFGPGTRLTVL.

This clonotype was seen more than once but under ten times. The chain carries TRBV12-5 and TRBJ2-7; 7 bases match TRBD1. The CDR3 sequence is 17 residues long. Germline lookup yields CDR1 LGHNT and CDR2 FRNRAP. Unmatched junction bases numbered 13, after V lost 0 bases and J lost 5 bases. The CDR3 nucleotides read TGTGCTAGTGGTTTGGTACCCAACGATAATACAGGGGACGAGCAGTACTTC. Its protein product is CASGLVPNDNTGDEQYF.

The J gene is TRBJ2-1, the V gene TRBV24-1; the D is unclear. The V gene lost 4 bases and the J gene lost 5 bases, with 8 bases spanning the gap. The CDR3 spans 13 residues. Germline V lookup: CDR1 KGHDR, CDR2 SFDVKD. CDR3: CATSDPKHNEQFF. The CDR3 DNA sequence: TGTGCCACCAGTGACCCGAAACACAATGAGCAGTTCTTC.

The chain combines TRBV4-2 with TRBJ2-7; 7 bases are a match to TRBD1. This CDR3 has 14 amino acids. Germline values: CDR1 LGHNA, CDR2 YNFKEQ. The J segment lost 3 bases and the V segment lost 2 bases, leaving 4 bases of the junction unmatched. CDR3 loop: CASSQLGGVYEQYF. CDR3 bases: TGTGCCAGCAGCCAACTAGGGGGCGTCTACGAGCAGTACTTC.

The J gene is TRBJ1-2, the V gene TRBV4-1; unclear D gene. The V gene lost 1 base and the J gene lost 8 bases, with 11 bases spanning the gap. Germline V gives CDR1 MGHRA, CDR2 YSYEKL. The CDR3 consists of 13 residues. The DNA of the CDR3 is TGCGCCAGCAGCCAAGGGGCTTCCAGGGGCTACACCTTC. As protein: CASSQGASRGYTF.

V is TRBV18 and J is TRBJ2-7; 7 bases line up with TRBD1. The CDR3 has 16 residues. The J segment lost 5 bases and the V segment lost 3 bases, leaving 13 bases of the junction unmatched. Looked up from germline, CDR1 is KGHSH and CDR2 is LQKENI. CDR3 amino acids: CASSPDVGVQGNEQYF. In nucleotides, the CDR3 is TGTGCCAGCTCACCTGACGTTGGGGTACAGGGGAACGAGCAGTACTTC.

The V call is TRBV28, the J call TRBJ2-1, with 9 bases lining up with TRBD1. V was clipped by 11 bases and J by 3 bases; unmatched bases: 17. Per the germline V gene, CDR1 is MDHEN and CDR2 is SYDVKM. The CDR3 contains 17 residues. In nucleotides, the CDR3 is TGTGCCTCCCGGGACAGGGCCTACCCGGGGCTCTACAATGAGCAGTTCTTC. It encodes CASRDRAYPGLYNEQFF.

The V gene is TRBV28, the J gene TRBJ2-7, with D maybe TRBD2 (5 bases). Germline V gene lookup returns CDR1 MDHEN and CDR2 SYDVKM. Between the trimmed V and J ends, which lost 2 bases and 1 base, there was a span of 18 bases. This CDR3 contains 17 residues. CDR3 sequence (DNA): TGTGCCAGCAGTTTACGTAGACGGACCCCGGGATCCTACGAGCAGTACTTC. It translates to CASSLRRRTPGSYEQYF.

V and J are TRBV13 and TRBJ1-1; no clear D. CDR3 length: 13 residues. The V gene's germline CDR1 is PRHDT and CDR2 FYEKMQ (reference sequence). Trimming cost V 3 bases and J 10 bases, with 15 bases left between them. The CDR3 spells CASSFRVPLVAFF. The CDR3 nucleotides read TGTGCCAGCAGCTTTCGGGTCCCCTTGGTAGCTTTCTTT.

The gene calls are TRBV21-1 and TRBJ1-2; the table gives TRBD1 as D, unverified against the DNA. TRBV21-1 is classified as a pseudogene. The CDR3 totals 16 residues. This chain's CDR3 is CASSTQDTLDQYGYTF. CDR3 bases: TGTGCCAGCAGCACCCAAGACACCCTGGATCAGTATGGCTACACCTTC.

This clonotype came up a few times. The chain carries TRBV12-3 or TRBV12-4 and TRBJ1-6, with TRBD1 matching 9 bases. V lost 9 bases and J lost 5; bases outside the gene matches: 14. The CDR3 runs to 17 residues. DNA of the CDR3: TGTGCCAGTTCAGGGACAGGGTATTCGGGGAATAATTCACCCCTCCACTTT. Translating gives CASSGTGYSGNNSPLHF.

V gene TRBV29-1 combines with J gene TRBJ2-5; tentative D call: TRBD1 (5 bases). With the DNA end fitting TRBJ2-7 better, the J assignment may be wrong. The CDR3 covers 14 residues. Germline V gene lookup returns CDR1 SQVTM and CDR2 ANQGSEA. CDR3 nucleotides: TGCAGCGTTTCCCGGACAAGGAAGTTGGGCGAGCAGTACTTC. Its translation is CSVSRTRKLGEQYF.